This T cell receptor beta chain was found in a study of T cells in Graves' hyperthyroidism and ophthalmopathy. V shed 3 bases and J shed 10 bases, with 13 bases lying between them. In germline, CDR1 is MNHEY, CDR2 SMNVEV (reference sequence). The CDR3 covers 13 residues. From RNA transcripts, TCR beta CDR3 regions were amplified. Researchers ran a first-round RT-PCR on the TCR CDR3 using the HTBI primer set. TCRdb analysed the multiplex PCR reads with MiXCR anew, one entry per CDR3 protein. This table holds hundreds of thousands of distinct CDR3 sequences, around 17% found once. The genes are TRBV27 and TRBJ2-4; D tentatively fits TRBD1 or TRBD2 (6 bases each). Sequencing was done on a sample of blood. This TCR came from a middle-aged man with Graves' hyperthyroidism. The CDR3 nucleotides are TGTGCCAGCAGTTTGCTCGGAGGGGGGATTCAGTACTTC. Protein: CASSLLGGGIQYF.